The next 21 T cell receptor beta chains were all read from a single sample in a study of beta chain features in type 1 diabetes. Every bit of the isolated RNA underwent reverse transcription, so sequencing read expressed TCRB transcripts. Measured with immunoSEQ multiplex PCR; TCRdb has only the in-frame clones, and not every one. This table holds approximately 37,000 clones, around 64% found once. Sequences were obtained from Tregs from blood. All receptors derive from a woman aged 25 to 45 in good health.

The chain has TRBV5-1 and TRBJ2-2, with TRBD1 matching 7 bases. Trimming cost V 6 bases and J 5 bases; bases outside gene matches: 4. CDR3 length: 13 residues. Germline V gene sequence: CDR1 SGHRS, CDR2 YFSETQ. CDR3 loop: CASTLTGTGELFF. Here the CDR3 DNA reads TGCGCCAGCACCCTGACAGGGACCGGGGAGCTGTTTTTT.

The rearrangement uses TRBV7-3 and TRBJ2-7; D not certain. Germline CDR1 reads SGHTA; CDR2 reads FQGTGA. Between the trimmed V and J ends, which lost 2 bases and 7 bases, there was a span of 12 bases. The CDR3 runs 13 residues. As DNA, the CDR3 is TGTGCCAGCAGCTTACTAGGAGTTGGGGAGCAGTACTTC. Translation gives CASSLLGVGEQYF.

This chain uses TRBV15 with TRBJ2-5, with 9 bases matching TRBD2. Unmatched junction bases numbered 7, after V lost 6 bases and J lost 5 bases. Germline loops: CDR1 LNHNV, CDR2 YYDKDF (reference sequence). The CDR3 sequence is 14 residues long. The CDR3 protein is CATRESGGLETQYF. The DNA for the CDR3 is TGTGCCACCAGAGAAAGCGGGGGGCTGGAGACCCAGTACTTC.

The rearrangement uses TRBV7-2 and TRBJ1-2; 11 bases map to TRBD1. The trim removed 4 bases at V and 5 bases at J, leaving 3 bases unmatched. This CDR3 region has 14 residues. Germline loops: CDR1 SGHTA, CDR2 FQGNSA. This chain's CDR3 is CASSSRDRGYGYTF. The DNA of the CDR3 is TGTGCCAGCAGCTCCCGGGACAGGGGGTATGGCTACACCTTC.

The chain links TRBV4-2 to TRBJ2-7; D is possibly TRBD2 (5 bases). The V gene's germline CDR1 is LGHNA and CDR2 YNFKEQ. V lost 0 bases and J lost 2, with 11 bases in between. The CDR3 has 15 residues. This chain's CDR3 is CASSQDARATYEQYF. For the CDR3, the DNA is TGTGCCAGCAGCCAAGATGCGAGGGCTACCTACGAGCAGTACTTC.

The table lists this clone with a few counts. The V call is TRBV25-1, the J call TRBJ1-1, with D uncertain. Germline CDR1 reads MGHDK; CDR2 reads SYGVNS. Trimming removed 1 base at V and 4 bases at J, with 4 bases between. CDR3 length: 12 residues. DNA for the CDR3: TGTGCCAGCAGTGAATCTGTCACTGAAGCTTTCTTT. It is translated as CASSESVTEAFF.

This clone was detected only a few times. The chain combines TRBV6-5 with TRBJ2-5, with TRBD1 matching 9 bases. Trimming cost V 0 bases and J 5 bases; bases outside gene matches: 1. CDR3 length: 14 amino acids. Germline values: CDR1 MNHEY, CDR2 SVGAGI. The CDR3 is CASSYSGQGETQYF. The CDR3 DNA reads TGTGCCAGCAGTTACTCCGGACAGGGGGAGACCCAGTACTTC.

A few counts support this clone. V usage is TRBV9 and J usage is TRBJ2-1; 7 nucleotides match TRBD2. Germline values: CDR1 SGDLS, CDR2 YYNGEE. The CDR3 spans 15 residues. V shed 0 bases and J 0 bases; nucleotides not matched to a gene: 0. CDR3 region: CASSVAGGSYNEQFF. CDR3 DNA sequence: TGTGCCAGCAGCGTAGCGGGAGGCTCCTACAATGAGCAGTTCTTC.

This clone was seen a few times. The chain uses TRBV18 and TRBJ1-1; a possible D gene is TRBD1 (5 bases). V lost 8 bases to trimming and J lost 1 base, with 11 bases between them. The CDR3 length is 13 residues. From germline, CDR1 is KGHSH and CDR2 LQKENI. The CDR3 protein is CASAQGRNTEAFF. The CDR3, as DNA: TGTGCCAGCGCCCAGGGAAGGAACACTGAAGCTTTCTTT.

This clone has a handful of counts. J is TRBJ2-7 and V is TRBV5-1; D is possibly TRBD1 (6 bases). The CDR3 consists of 12 residues. Germline CDR1 reads SGHRS; CDR2 reads YFSETQ. Deletions cut 0 bases from V and 5 bases from J, with 6 bases between. The CDR3 bases are TGCGCCAGCAGCTTGGAGGGGGACGAGCAGTACTTC. Residues: CASSLEGDEQYF. The variable domain in full, completed from reference TRBV5-1 and TRBJ2-7, reads KAGVTQTPRYLIKTRGQQVTLSCSPISGHRSVSWYQQTPGQGLQFLFEYFSETQRNKGNFPGRFSGRQFSNSRSEMNVSTLELGDSALYLCASSLEGDEQYFGPGTRLTVT.

This chain uses TRBV5-4 with TRBJ2-3; 10 bases match TRBD2. Germline values: CDR1 SGHNT, CDR2 YYREEE (reference sequence). This CDR3 has 15 residues. Trimming at V came to 3 bases and at J to 2 bases, leaving 3 bases not matched to a gene. Here the CDR3 reads CASSSAGGDTDTQYF. In nucleotides, the CDR3 is TGTGCCAGCAGCTCAGCGGGGGGGGACACAGATACGCAGTATTTT.

Only a few counts were recorded for this clone. The chain joins TRBV5-4 to TRBJ2-7; tentative D call: TRBD2 (5 bases). The CDR3 consists of 15 residues. Germline V gives CDR1 SGHNT, CDR2 YYREEE (reference sequence). V lost 0 bases and J 2 bases, leaving 12 bases between the germline ends. CDR3 nucleotides: TGTGCCAGCAGCTTGGGAGGGAGCGGAACCTACGAGCAGTACTTC. As protein: CASSLGGSGTYEQYF.

The CDR3 loop is CAISGPRAGSSYEQYF. The DNA for the CDR3 is TGTGCCATCAGTGGTCCCCGAGCGGGAAGCTCCTACGAGCAGTACTTC. The chain is built from TRBV10-3 and TRBJ2-5; 7 bases align to TRBD2. The better agreement between TRBJ2-7 and the DNA end casts doubt on the J call. In germline, CDR1 is ENHRY, CDR2 SYGVKD. The CDR3 covers 16 residues.

The chain recombines TRBV5-4 with TRBJ2-2; 13 positions match TRBD2. The germline gives CDR1 SGHNT, CDR2 YYREEE (reference sequence). V trimming: 2 bases; J trimming: 5 bases; junction bases outside the gene matches: 9. The CDR3 loop spans 18 amino acids. Written as DNA, the CDR3 is TGTGCCAGCAGCTTACATATAAGGACTAGCGGGAGTACCGGGGAGCTGTTTTTT. It is translated as CASSLHIRTSGSTGELFF.

This clone occurred once. V gene TRBV7-2 combines with J gene TRBJ1-2; D is unclear. V was clipped by 1 base and J by 5 bases, with 5 bases between them. Germline CDR1 SGHTA, CDR2 FQGNSA. The CDR3 contains 12 residues. The CDR3 loop reads CASSLVGYGYTF. For the CDR3, the DNA is TGTGCCAGCAGCTTAGTCGGGTATGGCTACACCTTC.

The gene calls are TRBV25-1 and TRBJ2-1, with 7 bases that match TRBD2. V trimming: 5 bases; J trimming: 2 bases; junction bases outside the gene matches: 6. From germline, CDR1 is MGHDK and CDR2 SYGVNS. CDR3 length: 15 residues. For the CDR3, the DNA is TGTGCCAGCAGTATGGGGGACTACGCCTACAATGAGCAGTTCTTC. It is translated as CASSMGDYAYNEQFF.

The V and J genes are TRBV5-5 and TRBJ1-2; TRBD1 agrees at 7 bases. The CDR3 loop spans 16 amino acids. The germline gives CDR1 SGHKS, CDR2 YYEKEE (reference sequence). V lost 2 bases, J lost 6 bases, and 13 bases stayed unmatched. In DNA, the CDR3 is TGTGCCAGCAGCTTACGTTTACAGGGGATCGGCGATGGCTACACCTTC. Its translation: CASSLRLQGIGDGYTF.

The chain is built from TRBV7-2 and TRBJ2-4; D uncertain. The CDR3 length is 13 residues. Germline loops: CDR1 SGHTA, CDR2 FQGNSA. V shed 1 base and J shed 8 bases, with 9 bases lying between them. Here the CDR3 reads CASSLGVADIQYF. The CDR3 bases are TGTGCCAGCAGCTTAGGGGTTGCGGACATTCAGTACTTC.

This rearrangement joins TRBV7-2 to TRBJ2-7; TRBD2 aligns across 7 bases. Trimming cost V 7 bases and J 0 bases; bases outside gene matches: 9. CDR3 size: 15 residues. Germline-derived CDR1 and CDR2 are SGHTA and FQGNSA. The CDR3: CASTKGRGYSYEQYF. CDR3 nucleotide sequence: TGTGCCAGCACCAAGGGGCGGGGGTACTCCTACGAGCAGTACTTC.

The rearrangement links TRBV18 to TRBJ1-4; a possible D gene is TRBD1 (6 bases). The germline V and J ends were trimmed by 2 bases and 0 bases, with 13 bases remaining between them. Germline V CDR1 and CDR2: KGHSH, LQKENI. The CDR3 sequence is 17 residues long. CDR3 region: CASSPYSGVATNEKLFF. In nucleotides, the CDR3 is TGTGCCAGCTCACCATATTCAGGGGTTGCAACTAATGAAAAACTGTTTTTT.

This chain connects TRBV5-8 to TRBJ2-5; TRBD2 agrees at 9 bases. TRBJ2-7 explains the end of the DNA better; the J call may be wrong. Germline CDR1 and CDR2: SGHTS and YDEGEE. CDR3 length equals 16 residues. CDR3 DNA sequence: TGTGCCAGCAGCTTGTTGCAAGCGGGAGGAGTGTACGAGCAGTACTTC. This gives the protein CASSLLQAGGVYEQYF.